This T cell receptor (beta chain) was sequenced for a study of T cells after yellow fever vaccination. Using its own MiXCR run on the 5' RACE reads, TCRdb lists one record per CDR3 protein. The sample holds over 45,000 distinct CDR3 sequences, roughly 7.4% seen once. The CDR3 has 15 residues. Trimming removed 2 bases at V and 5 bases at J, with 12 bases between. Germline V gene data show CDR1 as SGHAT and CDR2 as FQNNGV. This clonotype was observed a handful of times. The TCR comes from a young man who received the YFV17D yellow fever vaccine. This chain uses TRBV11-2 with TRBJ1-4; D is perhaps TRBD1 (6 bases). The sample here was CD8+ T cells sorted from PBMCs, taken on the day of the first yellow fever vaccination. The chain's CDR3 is CASSLSGQLNEKLFF. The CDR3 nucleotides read TGTGCCAGCAGCTTAAGTGGACAGTTAAATGAAAAACTGTTTTTT.